Presented here are 22 T cell receptor beta chains from one specimen sequenced in a study of beta chain features in type 1 diabetes. General observations from the study: Type 1 diabetes patients had TCRB CDR3s that were shorter (moderately but significantly so) in all four CD4+ subsets.

Antigen specificity for these receptors is unknown. Since all of the isolated RNA was reverse transcribed, expressed TCRB transcripts were what got sequenced. The data were produced by immunoSEQ multiplex PCR, yet TCRdb's version contains in-frame clones alone and is incomplete. The sample carries about 270,000 clones, over 11% recorded once. Sequenced material: naive CD4+ T cells from blood. These receptors were obtained from a man younger than 45 with type 1 diabetes.

This clone turned up a few times. The chain carries TRBV28 and TRBJ2-7; TRBD2 might be the D (5 bases). The V end lost 6 bases, the J end lost 1 base, and 13 bases lay between the germline ends. Germline V gene sequence: CDR1 MDHEN, CDR2 SYDVKM. The CDR3 has 14 residues. CDR3 sequence (DNA): TGTGCCAGCAGACAGAGGGTACGGTCCTACGAGCAGTACTTC. Amino acid sequence: CASRQRVRSYEQYF.

This clone was detected only a few times. V usage is TRBV7-6 and J usage is TRBJ2-7; tentative D call: TRBD2 (6 bases). V gave up 2 bases and J gave up 0 bases, with 14 bases separating them. The CDR3 spans 16 residues. Germline V lookup: CDR1 SGHVS, CDR2 FNYEAQ. CDR3 sequence (DNA): TGTGCCAGCAGCTTAAGTACGGCGGGAAGCTCCTACGAGCAGTACTTC. Residues: CASSLSTAGSSYEQYF.

Here the CDR3 DNA reads TGCGCCAGCAGCTTGTCCAGCCCGGGCACTGAAGCTTTCTTT. Its protein product is CASSLSSPGTEAFF. The rearrangement uses TRBV5-1 and TRBJ1-1, with unresolved D. With 1 base removed from V and 4 bases from J, the gap between germline ends came to 11 bases. CDR3 length: 14 residues. Looked up from germline, CDR1 is SGHRS and CDR2 is YFSETQ.

The sample holds a few counts of this clone. A junction end diverges from the germline sequence, so it may reflect a read error. The chain carries TRBV6-1 and TRBJ1-1, with TRBD1 matching 7 bases. There are 14 residues in the CDR3. Germline V gene data show CDR1 as MNHNS and CDR2 as SASEGT. CDR3 in DNA: TGTGCCAGCAGGGAAGGGGACAGTTACACTGAAGCTTTCTTT. Encoded protein: CASREGDSYTEAFF.

This clone was detected only a few times. The chain has TRBV11-2 and TRBJ2-2; D unresolved. Germline lookup yields CDR1 SGHAT and CDR2 FQNNGV. CDR3 length: 16 amino acids. V was pared by 5 bases and J by 0 bases, with 13 bases between. The CDR3 nucleotides are TGTGCCAGCAGCCGCCTAAGTACAGCGAACACCGGGGAGCTGTTTTTT. It encodes CASSRLSTANTGELFF.

This clone occurred once. The V call is TRBV28, the J call TRBJ2-2; possible D gene TRBD1, 5 bases. Trimming took 3 bases from V and 5 from J, leaving 10 bases between them. The CDR3 is made up of 14 amino acids. CDR1 and CDR2 from the germline V gene are MDHEN and SYDVKM. CDR3 DNA: TGTGCCAGCAGTTTTCGACGGACAACCGGGGAGCTGTTTTTT. It yields the protein CASSFRRTTGELFF. Based on the CDR3 plus reference TRBV28 and TRBJ2-2, the full variable domain is DVKVTQSSRYLVKRTGEKVFLECVQDMDHENMFWYRQDPGLGLRLIYFSYDVKMKEKGDIPEGYSVSREKKERFSLILESASTNQTSMYLCASSFRRTTGELFFGEGSRLTVL.

This clone was seen more than once but under ten times. The chain joins TRBV27 to TRBJ2-5; TRBD2 might be the D (5 bases). This CDR3 comprises 13 residues. V was shortened by 3 bases and J by 5 bases, with 10 bases between the two germline ends. CDR1 and CDR2 from the germline V gene are MNHEY and SMNVEV (reference sequence). The CDR3 loop is CASSLRGMETQYF. In nucleotides, the CDR3 is TGTGCCAGCAGTTTGAGAGGGATGGAGACCCAGTACTTC.

This rearrangement joins TRBV7-2 to TRBJ2-2; no clear D. V lost 2 bases and J 2 bases, leaving 12 bases between the germline ends. Germline CDR1 and CDR2: SGHTA and FQGNSA. The CDR3 extends over 16 amino acids. The CDR3 loop is CASSLLSPSNTGELFF. The CDR3 DNA reads TGTGCCAGCAGCTTATTGTCGCCCAGTAACACCGGGGAGCTGTTTTTT.

The genes are TRBV9 and TRBJ2-5; 10 bases line up with TRBD2. The CDR3 sequence is 15 residues long. Germline CDR1 SGDLS, CDR2 YYNGEE. Germline trimming cut 3 bases from V and 3 bases from J; bases unmatched to any gene: 5. The CDR3 region is CASSGGTSVEETQYF. In DNA form, the CDR3 reads TGTGCCAGCAGCGGAGGGACTAGCGTCGAAGAGACCCAGTACTTC.

The V gene is TRBV10-3, the J gene TRBJ2-5; possibly TRBD2 for D (5 bases). CDR3 size: 12 residues. The germline gives CDR1 ENHRY, CDR2 SYGVKD. With 4 bases removed from V and 5 bases from J, the gap between germline ends came to 8 bases. As DNA, the CDR3 is TGTGCCATCAGTGCTAGGGAGGAGACCCAGTACTTC. Translation: CAISAREETQYF.

V usage is TRBV15 and J usage is TRBJ2-1; 11 nucleotides align to TRBD2. CDR1 and CDR2 from the germline V gene are LNHNV and YYDKDF (reference sequence). V shed 1 base and J 7 bases; nucleotides not matched to a gene: 3. CDR3 length equals 15 residues. CDR3 in DNA: TGTGCCACCAGCAGAGTTCTAGCGGGAGGAAATGAGCAGTTCTTC. Protein product: CATSRVLAGGNEQFF. The variable domain in full, completed from reference TRBV15 and TRBJ2-1, reads DAMVIQNPRYQVTQFGKPVTLSCSQTLNHNVMYWYQQKSSQAPKLLFHYYDKDFNNEADTPDNFQSRRPNTSFCFLDIRSPGLGDTAMYLCATSRVLAGGNEQFFGPGTRLTVL.

The rearrangement joins TRBV7-2 to TRBJ1-4; 9 bases align to TRBD1. This CDR3 spans 14 amino acids. In germline, CDR1 is SGHTA, CDR2 FQGNSA. Germline trimming cut 4 bases from V and 7 bases from J; bases unmatched to any gene: 4. CDR3 DNA sequence: TGTGCCAGCAGCTCACAGGGGGCGCCTGAAAAACTGTTTTTT. It yields the protein CASSSQGAPEKLFF.

This clone was counted only a few times. The chain uses TRBV7-2 and TRBJ1-5; 7 positions match TRBD1. CDR1 and CDR2 (germline): SGHTA, FQGNSA. The CDR3 is 13 amino acids. J lost 5 bases, V lost 5 bases, and 3 bases had no gene match. CDR3 loop: CASSTQGDQPQHF. The CDR3 DNA reads TGTGCCAGCAGCACGCAGGGGGATCAGCCCCAGCATTTT.

In its sample, this clone was seen a few times. This chain uses TRBV28 with TRBJ2-5; 7 bases match TRBD2. Germline V gene data show CDR1 as MDHEN and CDR2 as SYDVKM. This CDR3 has 15 residues. V shed 5 bases, J shed 4 bases, and the junction held 10 bases outside the gene matches. CDR3 sequence reads: CASSRTGTKGETQYF. The DNA of the CDR3 is TGTGCCAGCAGTCGGACGGGGACTAAAGGAGAGACCCAGTACTTC.

This clone was counted only a few times. The chain links TRBV2 to TRBJ2-2; 9 positions agree with TRBD1. V gave up 8 bases and J gave up 5 bases; unmatched junction bases: 9. CDR1 and CDR2 (germline): SNHLY, FYNNEI. This CDR3 has 15 amino acids. The CDR3 sequence: CASGGQGKWTGELFF. CDR3 DNA sequence: TGTGCCAGCGGTGGACAGGGGAAATGGACCGGGGAGCTGTTTTTT.

This clone has only a few counts. V usage is TRBV7-9 and J usage is TRBJ2-1; 8 bases are a match to TRBD1. CDR3 size: 14 residues. Per the germline V gene, CDR1 is SEHNR and CDR2 is FQNEAQ (reference sequence). Trimming removed 10 bases from V and 2 bases from J; junction bases left unmatched: 7. CDR3 bases: TGTGCCATCGCCGGGACAGGAGCCTACAATGAGCAGTTCTTC. This translates into CAIAGTGAYNEQFF.

This rearrangement joins TRBV5-1 to TRBJ1-3; tentatively, D is TRBD1 (5 bases). V was pared by 4 bases and J by 6 bases, with 20 bases between. CDR1 and CDR2 (germline): SGHRS, YFSETQ. This CDR3 spans 16 amino acids. The CDR3 coding sequence is TGCGCCAGCAGCGCGGAATACACGAACAGGAAAAACACCATATATTTT. Its protein product is CASSAEYTNRKNTIYF.

This clone was picked up a small number of times. The V gene is TRBV13, the J gene TRBJ2-3, with D maybe TRBD1 (6 bases). CDR1 and CDR2 from the germline V gene are PRHDT and FYEKMQ (reference sequence). The CDR3 contains 15 residues. Deletions cut 1 base from V and 0 bases from J, with 8 bases between. The CDR3 coding sequence is TGTGCCAGCAGCTTAGAGGGGGATAGCACAGATACGCAGTATTTT. This gives the protein CASSLEGDSTDTQYF.

Only a few counts were recorded for this clone. The chain is built from TRBV19 and TRBJ2-1, with 9 nucleotides matching TRBD2. The CDR3 contains 15 residues. V dropped 5 bases and J dropped 4; count of bases not matched to a gene: 6. Germline-derived CDR1 and CDR2 are LNHDA and SQIVND (reference sequence). CDR3 amino acids: CASSSGLARYNEQFF. In DNA form, the CDR3 reads TGTGCCAGTAGTTCTGGACTAGCGCGGTACAATGAGCAGTTCTTC. The variable domain in full, with the rest retrieved from reference TRBV19 and TRBJ2-1, is DGGITQSPKYLFRKEGQNVTLSCEQNLNHDAMYWYRQDPGQGLRLIYYSQIVNDFQKGDIAEGYSVSREKKESFPLTVTSAQKNPTAFYLCASSSGLARYNEQFFGPGTRLTVL.

This clone turned up a few times. The chain carries TRBV15 and TRBJ2-2; 11 bases map to TRBD2. This CDR3 spans 15 amino acids. Germline V gene sequence: CDR1 LNHNV, CDR2 YYDKDF (reference sequence). The V gene end was trimmed by 0 bases and the J gene end by 7 bases; junction bases not matched to a gene: 1. Written as DNA, the CDR3 is TGTGCCACCAGCAGAGATCTAGCGGGGGGCGGGGAGCTGTTTTTT. Translating it yields CATSRDLAGGGELFF.

The chain uses TRBV29-1 and TRBJ2-1; no reliable D call. This CDR3 contains 10 residues. V dropped 4 bases and J dropped 4 bases, with 2 bases sitting between them. The germline CDR1 and CDR2 sequences are SQVTM and ANQGSEA. The CDR3 DNA is TGCAGCGTTGCTTACAATGAGCAGTTCTTC. This sequence encodes CSVAYNEQFF.

The V and J genes are TRBV5-1 and TRBJ2-1; TRBD2 agrees at 16 bases. Germline assignment: CDR1 SGHRS and CDR2 YFSETQ. The trim removed 4 bases at V and 2 bases at J, leaving 3 bases unmatched. The CDR3 runs to 17 residues. The CDR3 reads CASSPGTSGRAYNEQFF. CDR3 DNA: TGCGCCAGCAGCCCGGGGACTAGCGGGAGGGCCTACAATGAGCAGTTCTTC.